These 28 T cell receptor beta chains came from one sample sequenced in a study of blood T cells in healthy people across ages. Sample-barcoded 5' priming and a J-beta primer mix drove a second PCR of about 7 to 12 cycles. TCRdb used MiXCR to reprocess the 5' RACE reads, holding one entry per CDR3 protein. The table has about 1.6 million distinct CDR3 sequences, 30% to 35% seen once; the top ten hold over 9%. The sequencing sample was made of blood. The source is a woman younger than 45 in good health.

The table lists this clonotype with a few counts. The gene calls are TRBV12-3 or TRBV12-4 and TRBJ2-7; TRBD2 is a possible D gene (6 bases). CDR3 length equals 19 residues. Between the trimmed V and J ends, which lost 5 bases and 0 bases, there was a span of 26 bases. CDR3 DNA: TGTGCCAGCAGTCTAATGATGCGGGGTCGAAACCAGAACTCCTACGAGCAGTACTTC. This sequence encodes CASSLMMRGRNQNSYEQYF.

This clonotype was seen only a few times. CDR3 region: CASSLGDGYSEYF. CDR3 DNA: TGTGCCAGCAGCTTGGGGGATGGGTATTCGGAGTATTTT. This rearrangement joins TRBV5-8 to TRBJ2-3; no clear D. The CDR3 covers 13 residues. Germline V CDR1 and CDR2: SGHTS, YDEGEE. V was cut by 0 bases and J by 13 bases, with 15 bases left in between.

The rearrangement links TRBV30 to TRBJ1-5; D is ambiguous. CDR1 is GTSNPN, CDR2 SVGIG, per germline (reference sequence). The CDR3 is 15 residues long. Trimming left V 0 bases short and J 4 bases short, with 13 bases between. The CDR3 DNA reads TGTGCCTGGAGTGTTCCGGGGTCATGGAATCAGCCCCAGCATTTT. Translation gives CAWSVPGSWNQPQHF.

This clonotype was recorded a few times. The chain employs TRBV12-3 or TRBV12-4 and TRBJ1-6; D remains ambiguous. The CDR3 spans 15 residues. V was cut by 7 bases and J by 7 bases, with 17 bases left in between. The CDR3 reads CASTSDISVNSPLHF. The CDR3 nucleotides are TGTGCCAGCACCTCCGACATTTCTGTCAATTCACCCCTCCACTTT.

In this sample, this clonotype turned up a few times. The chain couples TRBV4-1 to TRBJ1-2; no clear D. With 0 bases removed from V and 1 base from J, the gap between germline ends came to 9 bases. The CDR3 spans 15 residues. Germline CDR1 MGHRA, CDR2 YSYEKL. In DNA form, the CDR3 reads TGCGCCAGCAGCCAAGAAGGCGCAATTAACTATGGCTACACCTTC. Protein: CASSQEGAINYGYTF.

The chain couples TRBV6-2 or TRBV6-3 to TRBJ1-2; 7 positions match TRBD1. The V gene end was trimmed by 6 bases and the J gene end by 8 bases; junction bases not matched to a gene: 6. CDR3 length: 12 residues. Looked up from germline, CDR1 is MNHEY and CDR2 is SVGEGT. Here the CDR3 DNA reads TGTGCCAGCAGGACAGGGTATGCGGGCTACACCTTC. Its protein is CASRTGYAGYTF.

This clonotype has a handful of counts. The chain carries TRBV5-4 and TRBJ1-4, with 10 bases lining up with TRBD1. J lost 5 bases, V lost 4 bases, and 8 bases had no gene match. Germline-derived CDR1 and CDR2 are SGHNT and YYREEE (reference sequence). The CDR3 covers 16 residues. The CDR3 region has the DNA TGTGCCAGCAGCCCGGGACAGGGGCGTTCCAATGAAAAACTGTTTTTT. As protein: CASSPGQGRSNEKLFF.

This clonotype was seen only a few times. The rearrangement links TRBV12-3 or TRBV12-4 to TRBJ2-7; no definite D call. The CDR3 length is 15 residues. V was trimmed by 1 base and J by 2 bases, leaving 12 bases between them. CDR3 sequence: CASSLGRSFPYEQYF. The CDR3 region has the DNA TGTGCCAGCAGTTTAGGGCGGAGCTTTCCCTACGAGCAGTACTTC.

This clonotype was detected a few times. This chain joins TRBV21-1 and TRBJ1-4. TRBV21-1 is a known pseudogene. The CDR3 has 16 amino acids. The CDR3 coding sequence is TGTGCCAGCAGCAAAGCGCGGGAAGCGTGGTGGGAAAAACTGTTTTTT. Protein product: CASSKAREAWWEKLFF.

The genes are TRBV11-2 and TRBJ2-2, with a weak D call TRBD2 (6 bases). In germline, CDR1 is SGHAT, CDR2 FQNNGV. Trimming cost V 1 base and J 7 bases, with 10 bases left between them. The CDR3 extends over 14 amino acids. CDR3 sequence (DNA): TGTGCCAGCAGCTTAGGGCGGGGTTACGGGGAGCTGTTTTTT. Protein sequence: CASSLGRGYGELFF.

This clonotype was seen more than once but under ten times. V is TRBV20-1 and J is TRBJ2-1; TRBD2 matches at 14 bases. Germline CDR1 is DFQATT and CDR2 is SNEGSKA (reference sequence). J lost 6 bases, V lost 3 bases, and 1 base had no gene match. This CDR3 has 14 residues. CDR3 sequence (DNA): TGCAGTGCTAGGACTAGCGGGGGGGCCAATGAGCAGTTCTTC. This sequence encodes CSARTSGGANEQFF.

DNA of the CDR3: TGTGCCAGCAGCGTAGTAGGACTACCCATGTATGAGCAGTTCTTC. Its protein is CASSVVGLPMYEQFF. This chain joins TRBV9 and TRBJ2-1; possible D gene TRBD2, 6 bases. The CDR3 spans 15 residues. Trimming cost V 0 bases and J 8 bases, with 15 bases left between them. CDR1 and CDR2 (germline): SGDLS, YYNGEE.

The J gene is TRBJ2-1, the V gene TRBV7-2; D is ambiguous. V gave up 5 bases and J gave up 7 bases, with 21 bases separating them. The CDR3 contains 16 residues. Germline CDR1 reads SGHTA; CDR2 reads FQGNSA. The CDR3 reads CASSTWSQAYGNEQFF. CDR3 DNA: TGTGCCAGCAGCACCTGGTCCCAGGCTTATGGGAATGAGCAGTTCTTC. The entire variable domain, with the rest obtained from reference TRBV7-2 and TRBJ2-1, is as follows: GAGVSQSPSNKVTEKGKDVELRCDPISGHTALYWYRQSLGQGLEFLIYFQGNSAPDKSGLPSDRFSAERTGGSVSTLTIQRTQQEDSAVYLCASSTWSQAYGNEQFFGPGTRLTVL.

CDR3: CASRGSGGGSDTQYF. The CDR3 DNA reads as TGTGCCAGCAGGGGTAGCGGGGGGGGGTCAGATACGCAGTATTTT. This chain connects TRBV2 to TRBJ2-3; 11 nucleotides line up with TRBD2. Germline V lookup: CDR1 SNHLY, CDR2 FYNNEI. CDR3 length: 15 amino acids. The V gene end was trimmed by 6 bases and the J gene end by 4 bases; junction bases not matched to a gene: 6.

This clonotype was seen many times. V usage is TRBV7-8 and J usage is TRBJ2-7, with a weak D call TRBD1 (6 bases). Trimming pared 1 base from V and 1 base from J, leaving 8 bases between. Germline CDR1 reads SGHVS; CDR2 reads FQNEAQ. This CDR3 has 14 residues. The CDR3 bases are TGTGCCAGCAGCTTAGACAGGGTTTCCTACGAGCAGTACTTC. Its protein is CASSLDRVSYEQYF.

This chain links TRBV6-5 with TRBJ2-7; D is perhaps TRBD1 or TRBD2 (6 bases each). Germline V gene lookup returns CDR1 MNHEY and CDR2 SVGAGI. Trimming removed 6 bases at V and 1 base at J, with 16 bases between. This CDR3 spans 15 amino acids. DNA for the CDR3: TGTGCCAGCAGGCCAGGAGGGGGACAATCCTACGAGCAGTACTTC. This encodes CASRPGGGQSYEQYF.

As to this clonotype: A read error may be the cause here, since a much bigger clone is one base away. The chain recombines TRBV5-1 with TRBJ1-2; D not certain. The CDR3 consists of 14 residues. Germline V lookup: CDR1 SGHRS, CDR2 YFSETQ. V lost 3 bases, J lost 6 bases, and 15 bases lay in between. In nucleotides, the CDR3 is TGCGCCAGCAGCTGCTCCGGGGAAACCAATGGCTACACCTTC. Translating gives CASSCSGETNGYTF.

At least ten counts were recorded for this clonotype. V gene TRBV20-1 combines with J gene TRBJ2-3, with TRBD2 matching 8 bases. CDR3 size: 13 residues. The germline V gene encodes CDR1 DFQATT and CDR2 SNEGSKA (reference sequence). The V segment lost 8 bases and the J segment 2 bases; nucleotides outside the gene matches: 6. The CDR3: CSSGREDTDTQYF. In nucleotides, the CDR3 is TGCAGTTCTGGGCGGGAGGACACAGATACGCAGTATTTT.

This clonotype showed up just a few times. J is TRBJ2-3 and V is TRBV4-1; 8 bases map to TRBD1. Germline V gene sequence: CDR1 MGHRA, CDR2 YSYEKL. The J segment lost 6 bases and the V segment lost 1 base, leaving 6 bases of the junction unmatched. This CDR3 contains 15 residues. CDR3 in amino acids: CASSQVGTGADTQYF. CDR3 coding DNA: TGCGCCAGCAGCCAAGTTGGGACAGGTGCCGATACGCAGTATTTT.

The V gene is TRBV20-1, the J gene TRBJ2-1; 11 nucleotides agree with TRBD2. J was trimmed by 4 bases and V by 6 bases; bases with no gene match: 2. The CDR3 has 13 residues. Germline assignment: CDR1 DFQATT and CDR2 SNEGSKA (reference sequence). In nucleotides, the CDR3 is TGCAGTGCATTAGCGGGAGGGTACAATGAGCAGTTCTTC. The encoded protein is CSALAGGYNEQFF.

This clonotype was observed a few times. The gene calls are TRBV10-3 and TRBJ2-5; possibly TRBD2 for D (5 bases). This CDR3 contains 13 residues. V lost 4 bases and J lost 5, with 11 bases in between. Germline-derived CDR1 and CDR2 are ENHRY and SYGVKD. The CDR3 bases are TGTGCCATCAGTGTCGGGGTGGAGGAGACCCAGTACTTC. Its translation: CAISVGVEETQYF.

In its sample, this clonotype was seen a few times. This chain's CDR3 is CASSPSAADNTEAFF. The CDR3 DNA reads TGTGCCAGCTCACCATCGGCGGCCGACAACACTGAAGCTTTCTTT. The chain joins TRBV18 to TRBJ1-1; D gene uncertain. V dropped 2 bases and J dropped 2 bases, with 12 bases sitting between them. The CDR3 covers 15 residues. Per germline, CDR1 KGHSH and CDR2 LQKENI. The variable domain in full, with the rest retrieved from reference TRBV18 and TRBJ1-1, is NAGVMQNPRHLVRRRGQEARLRCSPMKGHSHVYWYRQLPEEGLKFMVYLQKENIIDESGMPKERFSAEFPKEGPSILRIQQVVRGDSAAYFCASSPSAADNTEAFFGQGTRLTVV.

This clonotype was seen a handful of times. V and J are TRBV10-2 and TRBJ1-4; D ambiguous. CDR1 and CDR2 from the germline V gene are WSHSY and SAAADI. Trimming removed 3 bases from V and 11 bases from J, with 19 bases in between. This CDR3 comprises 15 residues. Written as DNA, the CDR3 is TGCGCCAGCAGTGATATCGGACTACTCCCCGGGAAACTGTTTTTT. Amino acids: CASSDIGLLPGKLFF.

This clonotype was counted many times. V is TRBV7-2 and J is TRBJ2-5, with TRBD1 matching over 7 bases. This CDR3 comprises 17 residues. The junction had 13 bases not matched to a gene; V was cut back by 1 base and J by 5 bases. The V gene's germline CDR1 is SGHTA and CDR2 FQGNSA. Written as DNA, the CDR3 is TGTGCCAGCAGCTTAGGACAGGGTATCGGACAATGGGAGACCCAGTACTTC. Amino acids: CASSLGQGIGQWETQYF.

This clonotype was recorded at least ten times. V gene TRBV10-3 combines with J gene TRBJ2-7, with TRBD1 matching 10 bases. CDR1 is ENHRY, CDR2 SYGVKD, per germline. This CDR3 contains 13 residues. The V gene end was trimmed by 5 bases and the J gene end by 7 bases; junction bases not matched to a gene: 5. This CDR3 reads CAISRDRGGEQYF. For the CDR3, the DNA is TGTGCCATCAGTCGGGACAGGGGAGGAGAGCAGTACTTC.

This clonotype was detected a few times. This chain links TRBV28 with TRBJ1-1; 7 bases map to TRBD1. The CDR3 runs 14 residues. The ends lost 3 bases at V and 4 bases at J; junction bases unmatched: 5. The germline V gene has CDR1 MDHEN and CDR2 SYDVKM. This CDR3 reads CASSFDRVGTEAFF. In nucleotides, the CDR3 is TGTGCCAGCAGTTTTGACAGGGTGGGCACTGAAGCTTTCTTT.

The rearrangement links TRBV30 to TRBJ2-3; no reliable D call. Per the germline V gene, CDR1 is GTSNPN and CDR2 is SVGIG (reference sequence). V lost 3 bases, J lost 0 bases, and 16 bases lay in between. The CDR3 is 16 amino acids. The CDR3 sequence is CAWSRPGISSTDTQYF. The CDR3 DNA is TGTGCCTGGAGCCGCCCTGGCATCTCTAGCACAGATACGCAGTATTTT.

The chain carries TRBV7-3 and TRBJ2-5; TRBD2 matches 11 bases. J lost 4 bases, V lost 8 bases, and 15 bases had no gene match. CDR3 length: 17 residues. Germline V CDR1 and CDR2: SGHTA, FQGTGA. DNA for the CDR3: TGTGCCAGCGGAGATATAGCGGGGGGGCCGCCAAGAGAGACCCAGTACTTC. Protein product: CASGDIAGGPPRETQYF.